This TCR beta chain stems from a study of CD8+ T cells in alopecia areata. Study summary: Scalp area affected, as a percentage, set the severity score of treated patients.

V lost 5 bases and J lost 4, with 15 bases in between. Germline-derived CDR1 and CDR2 are MNHEY and SVGAGI. This CDR3 spans 14 amino acids. This sample's treatment: oral pan-JAK inhibitor, 5-10 mg twice daily. Reverse transcription of extracted RNA yielded cDNA, which provided the sequencing template. Here immunoSEQ multiplex PCR was the method, and the copy in TCRdb shows in-frame clones only, minus some. The data show around 200,000 clones, with 64% seen just once and roughly 4.2% held by the top ten. The receptor's source is a human donor with alopecia areata. V gene TRBV6-5 combines with J gene TRBJ2-7, with D uncertain. Sequenced here: CD4+ T cells sorted from blood, sampled at week 4, from a patient treated with tofacitinib. Written as DNA, the CDR3 is TGTGCCAGCAGTACCCCTCGGGTAAAATACGAGCAGTACTTC. Residues: CASSTPRVKYEQYF.